This TCR beta chain was recorded in a study of beta chain features in type 1 diabetes. Study findings and constraints: Because the template was cDNA, high-expressing cells might be over-represented. The study found fewer insertions and more deletions at VDJ junctions in type 1 diabetes patients. Comparison showed that naive, central memory and Treg TCRB repertoires appeared more similar among patients than among healthy donors.

As regards this clone: What it binds is unknown.

The germline gives CDR1 SGHTA, CDR2 FQGTGA. This CDR3 comprises 15 residues. The ends were cut back, 5 bases at V and 2 bases at J, with 13 bases in the middle. CD45RO/CCR7/CD25/CD127/CD95/CD27 separated CD4+ naive, central memory, regulatory and stem cell-like memory cells by sorting. As every portion of the isolated RNA was reverse transcribed, the sequencing read expressed TCRB transcripts. The assay was immunoSEQ multiplex PCR, and TCRdb's table has in-frame clones only and misses some. Among 130,000 to 150,000 clones listed, less than 8.5% were seen once. The clonotype originates from a woman aged 25 to 39 in good health. The chain carries TRBV7-3 and TRBJ2-1; D possibly corresponds to TRBD1 (6 bases). Sequenced material: central memory CD4+ T cells from blood. CDR3 nucleotide sequence: TGTGCCAGCAGCCCGGGACAATTAACCTACAATGAGCAGTTCTTC. It yields the protein CASSPGQLTYNEQFF.